One sample yielded the 6 T cell receptor beta chains listed below, sequenced in a study of blood T cells in healthy people across ages. A J-beta primer mix and a sample-barcoded 5' primer were used in a second PCR of about 7 to 12 cycles. In TCRdb, the 5' RACE reads were re-called with MiXCR into one record per CDR3 protein. The sample has roughly 560,000 distinct CDR3 sequences, around 24% seen once; the top ten hold 8.7%. The data also belong to a second study, concerning T cells of mothers and their children.

The sample taken for sequencing was blood. The receptor source for this set is a boy under 18 in good health.

This chain links TRBV27 with TRBJ2-1; possible D gene TRBD2, 6 bases. The CDR3 contains 17 residues. Germline loops: CDR1 MNHEY, CDR2 SMNVEV (reference sequence). The V end was cut by 7 bases, the J end by 1 base, with 20 bases between. The CDR3 region has the DNA TGTGCCAGCATCCTTTCCGGTGGGGGGTGGTCCTACAATGAGCAGTTCTTC. Its translation: CASILSGGGWSYNEQFF.

The chain has TRBV28 and TRBJ1-1, with D hard to call. CDR1 MDHEN and CDR2 SYDVKM come from the germline V gene. This CDR3 contains 16 residues. The V gene lost 2 bases and the J gene lost 0 bases, with 13 bases spanning the gap. CDR3 amino acids: CASSLGFSLMNTEAFF. CDR3 in DNA: TGTGCCAGCAGTTTAGGGTTCTCCCTCATGAACACTGAAGCTTTCTTT.

This clonotype was recorded a few times. This chain joins TRBV28 and TRBJ1-4; a weak D match, TRBD1 (6 bases). This CDR3 contains 14 residues. Per the germline V gene, CDR1 is MDHEN and CDR2 is SYDVKM. Trimming took off 7 bases at V and 10 bases at J, with 19 bases between the two ends. The CDR3 DNA reads as TGTGCCAGCACCCGAAGGGGGGCGGGAGGAAAACTGTTTTTT. Its protein product is CASTRRGAGGKLFF.

This clonotype was observed a few times. One end of the junction varies from germline; a read error may be responsible. The J gene is TRBJ2-7, the V gene TRBV7-2, with a weak D call TRBD2 (6 bases). The germline CDR1 and CDR2 sequences are SGHTA and FQGNSA. The CDR3 has 16 amino acids. CDR3: CASSLASRGAAYEQYF. For the CDR3, the DNA is TGTGCCAGCAGCCTAGCGTCCCGGGGCGCTGCCTACGAGCAGTACTTC.

This clonotype occurred a few times. The chain couples TRBV19 to TRBJ2-7; D gene ambiguous. Germline values: CDR1 LNHDA, CDR2 SQIVND (reference sequence). The ends were cut back, 3 bases at V and 4 bases at J, with 13 bases in the middle. This CDR3 comprises 14 residues. The CDR3 here is CASSIGGSPYEQYF. The CDR3 nucleotides are TGTGCCAGTAGTATTGGTGGGTCTCCTTACGAGCAGTACTTC. The full variable domain, in which reference TRBV19 and TRBJ2-7 provide the parts outside the CDR3, is DGGITQSPKYLFRKEGQNVTLSCEQNLNHDAMYWYRQDPGQGLRLIYYSQIVNDFQKGDIAEGYSVSREKKESFPLTVTSAQKNPTAFYLCASSIGGSPYEQYFGPGTRLTVT.

This clonotype was detected only a few times. This chain uses TRBV29-1 with TRBJ2-5; a weak D match, TRBD2 (5 bases). The DNA end lines up better with TRBJ2-1; the J call may be wrong. The CDR3 covers 12 residues. Germline lookup yields CDR1 SQVTM and CDR2 ANQGSEA. The CDR3 nucleotides are TGCAGCGTTGAGGAGGTGGACAATGAGCAGTTCTTC. This encodes CSVEEVDNEQFF.